This TCR beta chain originates from a study of identical twins. It was template switching that added a universal primer site, and there were unique molecular identifiers on the cDNA. From the 5' RACE reads, TCRdb called clonotypes with MiXCR, one entry per CDR3 protein. The profile shows fewer than 650,000 distinct CDR3 sequences, roughly 9.5% of them singletons. This clonotype is a singleton in its sample. No antigen is known for it. This may come from a read error, since a much larger clone is one base off. Points from the study as a whole: The analysis was cross-sectional rather than longitudinal within donors. There was more out-of-frame TCR alpha sharing in monozygotic twins than models estimated.

The CDR3 contains 18 residues. The V gene's germline CDR1 is LNHNV and CDR2 YYDKDF (reference sequence). The sample was also reused in another study, on yellow fever vaccine responses in identical twins. That study adds: Twins' vaccine T cell response reportedly seemed partly convergent, partly personalized.

The clonotype originates from a woman aged 18-29 years in good health. The J gene is TRBJ2-3, the V gene TRBV15, with D maybe TRBD2 (6 bases). Sequences were obtained from PBMCs. CDR3 coding DNA: TGTGGCACCAGCAGAGATCATGTTCCGGGAGTTAGGAGAGATACGCAGTATTTT. Amino acids: CGTSRDHVPGVRRDTQYF.